What follows is one T cell receptor beta chain and its context. The data stem from a study of blood T cell repertoires in COVID-19. TCRdb's copy holds only in-frame clones and misses some; the assay was immunoSEQ multiplex PCR. Of over 200,000 clones in the sample, roughly 80% were seen once. V lost 4 bases to trimming and J lost 7 bases; unmatched junction nucleotides: 13. The CDR3 runs 15 residues. Germline-derived CDR1 and CDR2 are SGHDT and YYEEEE. Allocation to cohorts depended on clinical history reported by the participants. Recovered status applied to Cohort 3 donors who had two consecutive negative PCRs. It also applied to those with clearance or with symptom resolution.

This clonotype originated in a man in his sixties who had recovered from COVID-19. The sample comprised PBMCs or T cells enriched from blood (not recorded which). The chain combines TRBV5-6 with TRBJ2-5; TRBD1 matches at 7 bases. CDR3 amino acids: CASSPIARGKLTQYF. Written as DNA, the CDR3 is TGTGCCAGCAGCCCTATAGCCAGGGGGAAGTTGACCCAGTACTTC.